Here is one TCR beta chain with its context. The data are from a study of shared clonotypes between healthy human individuals. The genomic DNA of each subset was split evenly across several immunoSEQ plates. Profiled with immunoSEQ multiplex PCR; TCRdb holds only in-frame clones, not every one. The sample consists of around 690,000 clones, 90% of them appearing once. Trimming left V 2 bases short and J 8 bases short, with 21 bases between. From germline, CDR1 is WSHSY and CDR2 SAAADI. The CDR3 is 16 residues long. Caucasian adults residing in Nashville, Tennessee made up all the donors. The chain is built from TRBV10-2 and TRBJ1-2, with D hard to call. This clonotype was obtained from a man younger than 35 in good health. Some clones in this sample may be carry-over from other donors' samples. Sequenced: memory CD8+ T cells from PBMCs. Noted subset: CD45RO+ cells pooled with CCR7-negative TemRA cells. In DNA form, the CDR3 reads TGCGCCAGCAGTGAGCCTATCTGGACTGGAGTTGGAGGCTACACCTTC. Translation: CASSEPIWTGVGGYTF.